This T cell receptor beta chain was captured by sequencing in a study of blood T cell repertoires in COVID-19. Study overall: T cells, B-cell-depleted T cells, or PBMCs provided the cDNA or gDNA that served as material.

This clone was counted a few times. The CDR3 sequence is 13 residues long. Germline assignment: CDR1 SGHRS and CDR2 YFSETQ. V was pared by 4 bases and J by 4 bases, with 4 bases of the junction left unmatched. The repertoire was sequenced with immunoSEQ multiplex PCR; TCRdb's copy has only in-frame clones and lacks some. The sample shows a few hundred thousand clones, more than 75% of them seen only once. The chain is built from TRBV5-1 and TRBJ1-2; TRBD1 matches at 7 bases. The sequence was obtained from a human donor in a cohort sampled during active COVID-19. Input material: peripheral blood. This CDR3 reads CASSPGGTYGYTF. In DNA, the CDR3 is TGCGCCAGCAGCCCAGGGGGGACCTATGGCTACACCTTC.